Given below is one TCR beta chain in context. Original handling: How many nucleated cells were present was estimated from reference gene primer amplification. TCRdb's copy holds only in-frame clones and misses some; the assay was immunoSEQ multiplex PCR. The V and J calls and the clone size are those of that table, but D and trimming were determined from the DNA. In the table there are approximately 150,000 clones, 80% to 90% of which are singletons. It was during active infection that Seattle patients were enrolled and then longitudinally followed. This sample is part of a study of blood T cell repertoires in COVID-19. Whole-study context: From the United States, Italy and Spain came samples of acute and convalescent COVID-19. T cells, B-cell-depleted T cells, or PBMCs supplied cDNA or gDNA.

The source is a man aged 18 to 30 with COVID-19, enrolled during active disease. Material: peripheral blood.

CDR3 sequence (DNA): TGTGCCAGCTCACCCCCAGGGGGCTTGAAGTACGAGCAGTACTTC. Translated, it gives CASSPPGGLKYEQYF. The chain is built from TRBV18 and TRBJ2-7; the match to TRBD1 covers 8 bases. The CDR3 totals 15 residues. Looked up from germline, CDR1 is KGHSH and CDR2 is LQKENI. Trimming took 3 bases from V and 4 from J; bases not matched to a gene: 8. Full variable domain (outside the CDR3, taken from reference TRBV18 and TRBJ2-7): NAGVMQNPRHLVRRRGQEARLRCSPMKGHSHVYWYRQLPEEGLKFMVYLQKENIIDESGMPKERFSAEFPKEGPSILRIQQVVRGDSAAYFCASSPPGGLKYEQYFGPGTRLTVT.